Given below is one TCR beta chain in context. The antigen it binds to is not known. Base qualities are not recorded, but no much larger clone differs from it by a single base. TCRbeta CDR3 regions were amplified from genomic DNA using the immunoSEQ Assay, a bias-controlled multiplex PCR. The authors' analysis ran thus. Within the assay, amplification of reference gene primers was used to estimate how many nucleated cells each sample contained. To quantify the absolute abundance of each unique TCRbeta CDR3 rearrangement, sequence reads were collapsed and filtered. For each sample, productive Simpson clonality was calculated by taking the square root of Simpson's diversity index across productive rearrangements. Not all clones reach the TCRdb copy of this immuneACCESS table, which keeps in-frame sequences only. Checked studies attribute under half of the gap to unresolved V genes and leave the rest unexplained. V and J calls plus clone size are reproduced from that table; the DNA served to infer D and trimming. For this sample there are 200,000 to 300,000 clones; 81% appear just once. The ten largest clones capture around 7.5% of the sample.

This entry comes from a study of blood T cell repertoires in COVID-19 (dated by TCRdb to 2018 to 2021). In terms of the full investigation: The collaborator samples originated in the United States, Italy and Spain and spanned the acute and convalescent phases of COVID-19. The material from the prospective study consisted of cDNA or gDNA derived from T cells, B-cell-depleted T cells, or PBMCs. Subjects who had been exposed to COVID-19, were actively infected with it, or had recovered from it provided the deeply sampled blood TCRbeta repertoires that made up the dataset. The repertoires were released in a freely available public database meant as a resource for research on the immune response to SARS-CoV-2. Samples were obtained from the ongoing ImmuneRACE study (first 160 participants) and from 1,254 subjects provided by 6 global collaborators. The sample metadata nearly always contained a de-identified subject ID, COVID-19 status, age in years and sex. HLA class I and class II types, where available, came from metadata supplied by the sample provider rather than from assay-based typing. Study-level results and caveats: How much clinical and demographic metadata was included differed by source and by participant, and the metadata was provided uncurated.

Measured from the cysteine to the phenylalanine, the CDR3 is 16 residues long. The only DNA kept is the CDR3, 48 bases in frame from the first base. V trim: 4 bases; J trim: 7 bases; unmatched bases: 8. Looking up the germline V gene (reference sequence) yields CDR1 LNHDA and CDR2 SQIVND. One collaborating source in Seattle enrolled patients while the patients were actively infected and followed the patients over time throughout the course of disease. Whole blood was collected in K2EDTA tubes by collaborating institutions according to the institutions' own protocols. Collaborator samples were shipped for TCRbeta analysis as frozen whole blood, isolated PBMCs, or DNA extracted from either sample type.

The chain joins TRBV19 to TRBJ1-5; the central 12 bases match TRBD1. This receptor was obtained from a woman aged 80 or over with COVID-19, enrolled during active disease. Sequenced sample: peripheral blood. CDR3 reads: CASSTSGTGGRQPQHF. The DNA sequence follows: TGTGCCAGTAGTACCTCCGGGACAGGGGGCCGGCAGCCCCAGCATTTT.